Shown below are 17 T cell receptor beta chains from a single sample sequenced in a study of graft-versus-host responses after intestinal transplantation. No antigen is known for these receptors. Using immunoSEQ multiplex PCR, the repertoire was profiled, and TCRdb retains in-frame clones only, with some absent. The sample lists some 93,000 clones, around nine tenths seen once, with 0.5% in the top ten. This sample comprised unstimulated CD8+ T cells sorted from spleen or lymph node cells, obtained before intestinal transplant. Source of these receptors: a human donor who received an intestinal transplant.

This clone has only one observation. The rearrangement joins TRBV5-4 to TRBJ1-2; possible D gene TRBD1, 5 bases. V dropped 0 bases and J dropped 8 bases, with 17 bases sitting between them. The CDR3 runs 15 residues. Germline V gives CDR1 SGHNT, CDR2 YYREEE (reference sequence). The CDR3 DNA reads as TGTGCCAGCAGCTTGGGGGTTGGAGGGGCGCAAGGCTACACCTTC. Protein: CASSLGVGGAQGYTF.

V usage is TRBV30 and J usage is TRBJ2-7; 7 positions match TRBD2. V lost 0 bases to trimming and J lost 0 bases; unmatched junction nucleotides: 11. This CDR3 is built from 17 residues. Germline V CDR1 and CDR2: GTSNPN, SVGIG (reference sequence). The CDR3 nucleotides read TGTGCCTGGAGTGTACTCGATCTAGCGGATAGCTCCTACGAGCAGTACTTC. Encoded protein: CAWSVLDLADSSYEQYF. The full variable domain, rest sourced from reference TRBV30 and TRBJ2-7, is SQTIHQWPATLVQPVGSPLSLECTVEGTSNPNLYWYRQAAGRGLQLLFYSVGIGQISSEVPQNLSASRPQDRQFILSSKKLLLSDSGFYLCAWSVLDLADSSYEQYFGPGTRLTVT.

Note on this clone: This CDR3 is also generated by other DNA sequences in the sample. This chain joins TRBV19 and TRBJ2-7, with 8 bases fitting TRBD1. Per the germline V gene, CDR1 is LNHDA and CDR2 is SQIVND (reference sequence). CDR3 length equals 13 residues. The V and J ends lost 2 bases and 3 bases, in that order; junction bases with no gene match: 0. CDR3 bases: TGTGCCAGTAGTATAACAGGGGGCTACGAGCAGTACTTC. Protein: CASSITGGYEQYF.

The V call is TRBV7-9, the J call TRBJ1-1; 12 nucleotides align to TRBD1. V lost 5 bases to trimming and J lost 4 bases; unmatched junction nucleotides: 8. The CDR3 is 16 amino acids. Germline assignment: CDR1 SEHNR and CDR2 FQNEAQ (reference sequence). CDR3 loop: CASSAGDRGLVTEAFF. The CDR3 bases are TGTGCCAGCAGCGCTGGGGACAGGGGGCTGGTCACTGAAGCTTTCTTT. Together with reference TRBV7-9 and TRBJ1-1, the CDR3 gives the full variable domain: DTGVSQNPRHKITKRGQNVTFRCDPISEHNRLYWYRQTLGQGPEFLTYFQNEAQLEKSRLLSDRFSAERPKGSFSTLEIQRTEQGDSAMYLCASSAGDRGLVTEAFFGQGTRLTVV.

This chain joins TRBV5-4 and TRBJ2-1; 13 nucleotides match TRBD2. Losses at the gene ends were 5 bases for V and 4 bases for J; bases not matched to a gene: 3. Germline V gene sequence: CDR1 SGHNT, CDR2 YYREEE (reference sequence). The CDR3 is 15 residues long. CDR3 region: CASREGLAGYNEQFF. The DNA of the CDR3 is TGTGCCAGCAGGGAGGGACTAGCGGGGTACAATGAGCAGTTCTTC.

The chain is built from TRBV28 and TRBJ2-5; TRBD1 aligns across 9 bases. The J call may be faulty, since TRBJ2-7 better matches the DNA end. This CDR3 contains 14 residues. Germline V gives CDR1 MDHEN, CDR2 SYDVKM. In DNA, the CDR3 is TGTGCCAGCAGTTTGGACAGGGGATACTACGAGCAGTACTTC. As protein: CASSLDRGYYEQYF.

The genes are TRBV13 and TRBJ1-1, with D perhaps matching TRBD1 (5 bases). V was shortened by 2 bases and J by 0 bases, with 13 bases between the two germline ends. CDR3 length: 16 amino acids. The germline CDR1 and CDR2 sequences are PRHDT and FYEKMQ (reference sequence). In nucleotides, the CDR3 is TGTGCCAGCAGCTTATCCGGTTCAGGGATGAACACTGAAGCTTTCTTT. The encoded protein is CASSLSGSGMNTEAFF.

The V and J genes are TRBV7-7 and TRBJ2-1; D is undetermined. The V gene's germline CDR1 is SSHAT and CDR2 FNYEAQ (reference sequence). The CDR3 length is 15 residues. V shed 2 bases and J shed 0 bases, with 8 bases lying between them. The CDR3 region is CASSLSLSSYNEQFF. CDR3 bases: TGTGCCAGCAGCTTAAGTCTGAGCTCCTACAATGAGCAGTTCTTC.

This clone was picked up a small number of times. The CDR3 nucleotides are TGTGCCAGCAGCTTCTGGACAGGGGGCATCACCTACGAGCAGTACTTC. This translates into CASSFWTGGITYEQYF. This chain connects TRBV5-6 to TRBJ2-7; 11 bases are a match to TRBD1. The ends lost 2 bases at V and 2 bases at J; junction bases unmatched: 6. CDR3 length: 16 amino acids. Germline-derived CDR1 and CDR2 are SGHDT and YYEEEE. Complete variable domain (other parts from reference TRBV5-6 and TRBJ2-7): DAGVTQSPTHLIKTRGQQVTLRCSPKSGHDTVSWYQQALGQGPQFIFQYYEEEERQRGNFPDRFSGHQFPNYSSELNVNALLLGDSALYLCASSFWTGGITYEQYFGPGTRLTVT.

Only one count was recorded for this clone. The gene calls are TRBV9 and TRBJ2-1; TRBD2 matches at 10 bases. This CDR3 has 17 amino acids. With 0 bases clipped from V and 2 bases from J, the junction kept 5 bases outside the gene matches. Germline V lookup: CDR1 SGDLS, CDR2 YYNGEE. The CDR3 is CASSVEVAGGPYNEQFF. The CDR3 DNA reads TGTGCCAGCAGCGTAGAAGTAGCGGGGGGCCCCTACAATGAGCAGTTCTTC.

The chain links TRBV7-9 to TRBJ2-5; D is perhaps TRBD1 (5 bases). The CDR3 extends over 14 amino acids. V was trimmed by 3 bases and J by 3 bases, leaving 11 bases between them. CDR1 and CDR2 from the germline V gene are SEHNR and FQNEAQ (reference sequence). The CDR3 DNA reads TGTGCCAGCAGCTTCCCCCCAGGGAAAGAGACCCAGTACTTC. Protein sequence: CASSFPPGKETQYF.

The gene calls are TRBV10-2 and TRBJ2-2; TRBD2 aligns across 8 bases. Germline CDR1 and CDR2: WSHSY and SAAADI. Losses at the gene ends were 3 bases for V and 3 bases for J; bases not matched to a gene: 9. This CDR3 spans 17 amino acids. Here the CDR3 reads CASSDRATSGYTGELFF. In DNA, the CDR3 is TGCGCCAGCAGTGATAGAGCCACTAGCGGCTACACCGGGGAGCTGTTTTTT.

The chain joins TRBV6-1 to TRBJ1-2, with TRBD1 matching over 11 bases. The CDR3 covers 15 residues. J was trimmed by 8 bases and V by 2 bases; bases with no gene match: 7. Germline V lookup: CDR1 MNHNS, CDR2 SASEGT. CDR3 amino acids: CASSERDRGIIGYTF. CDR3 coding DNA: TGTGCCAGCAGTGAAAGGGACAGGGGGATAATCGGCTACACCTTC.

A remark on this clone: At the DNA level, this CDR3 is encoded by other sequences in the same sample as well. The chain employs TRBV6-6 and TRBJ1-1, with D tentatively TRBD1 (6 bases). The CDR3 is 12 residues long. Trimming pared 2 bases from V and 8 bases from J, leaving 9 bases between. CDR1 and CDR2 (germline): MNHNY, SVGAGI (reference sequence). The CDR3 sequence: CASSYGGTEAFF. The CDR3 nucleotides read TGTGCCAGCAGTTACGGGGGCACCGAAGCTTTCTTT.

J is TRBJ1-1 and V is TRBV30; D ambiguous. The CDR3 sequence is 14 residues long. The V gene's germline CDR1 is GTSNPN and CDR2 SVGIG (reference sequence). Trimming removed 0 bases from V and 11 bases from J, with 19 bases in between. The CDR3 loop is CAWSVLGPEGGAFF. The CDR3 DNA follows: TGTGCCTGGAGTGTACTCGGGCCGGAAGGAGGTGCTTTCTTT.

V usage is TRBV28 and J usage is TRBJ2-7, with TRBD2 as a possible D gene (5 bases). The germline gives CDR1 MDHEN, CDR2 SYDVKM. V lost 7 bases, J lost 2 bases, and 15 bases lay in between. This CDR3 comprises 14 residues. CDR3: CASTLSGNTYEQYF. The CDR3 DNA sequence: TGTGCCAGCACATTGAGCGGAAACACCTACGAGCAGTACTTC.

The rearrangement joins TRBV30 to TRBJ1-2, with 7 positions matching TRBD1. Germline loops: CDR1 GTSNPN, CDR2 SVGIG (reference sequence). Trimming cost V 1 base and J 7 bases; bases outside gene matches: 12. The CDR3 covers 15 residues. CDR3 residues: CAWSGETGWLVGYTF. For the CDR3, the DNA is TGTGCCTGGAGTGGCGAGACAGGGTGGTTGGTTGGCTACACCTTC.